This T cell receptor (beta chain) came from a study of lymphopenia after photon versus proton radiotherapy. Points from the study as a whole: Only patients who died were analyzed for survival; proton advantage is unproven. Post-nadir diversity loss with photons came from oligoclonal expansion, particularly CD8+ Temra cells. Photon-treated patients lost naive T cells and TCR diversity; proton-treated stayed stable.

For this clone: Its specificity is not known.

The CDR3 loop spans 13 amino acids. Looked up from germline, CDR1 is SQVTM and CDR2 is ANQGSEA. Trimming cost V 2 bases and J 0 bases, with 8 bases left between them. Profiled with immunoSEQ multiplex PCR; TCRdb holds only in-frame clones, not every one. Among approximately 65,000 clones, approximately 91% were seen once, and the ten largest hold about 3%. The rearrangement uses TRBV29-1 and TRBJ2-7; no firm D call. The sequencing used peripheral blood, collected from a patient treated with photon-based radiotherapy. The sequence came from a woman in her seventies with pancreatic cancer. The CDR3 sequence: CSVEKGSSYEQYF. The CDR3 DNA follows: TGCAGCGTTGAAAAGGGCAGCTCCTACGAGCAGTACTTC.